The sequence of this T cell receptor (beta chain) was determined in a study of T cell responses to AZD1222 COVID-19 vaccine. The germline V gene has CDR1 MNHNS and CDR2 SASEGT. This CDR3 is built from 14 residues. V was trimmed by 5 bases and J by 2 bases, leaving 10 bases between them. Regarding the study as a whole: Two doses of AZD1222 preceded a rise in Spike-specific TCR breadth and depth. Females outnumbered males among donors, who were mostly white British; clonal diversity was possibly underestimated.

Here immunoSEQ multiplex PCR was the method, and the copy in TCRdb shows in-frame clones only, minus some. The sample contains about 89,000 clones, about nine tenths of which appear only once. Comment on this clone: The target antigen is unknown.

The clonotype was recovered from an adult who received the AZD1222 COVID-19 vaccine. The material was peripheral blood, obtained 28 days after the second AZD1222 dose. The chain uses TRBV6-1 and TRBJ1-5; no clear D gene. This CDR3 reads CASSYAGGNQPQHF. DNA of the CDR3: TGTGCCAGCAGTTATGCTGGGGGCAATCAGCCCCAGCATTTT.